There are many counts of the clone carrying this T cell receptor beta chain. TCRdb independently ran MiXCR on the 5' RACE reads; one entry per CDR3 protein. The data hold hundreds of thousands of distinct CDR3 sequences, with around 6.9% observed a single time. V lost 7 bases to trimming and J lost 5 bases, with 17 bases between them. The CDR3 contains 13 residues. CDR1 and CDR2 (germline): SQVTM, ANQGSEA. These data are taken from a study of identical twins. This same sample was also part of a study on yellow fever vaccine responses in identical twins.

The sample comprised memory (CD45RO+) T cells sorted from blood. This chain uses TRBV29-1 with TRBJ2-5; D tentatively fits TRBD1 or TRBD2 (5 bases each). This TCR was sampled from a woman between 18 and 29 years old in good health. The CDR3 DNA sequence: TGCAGCGGGGGGAGTAGTCGAGGCGAGACCCAGTACTTC. Translated: CSGGSSRGETQYF.